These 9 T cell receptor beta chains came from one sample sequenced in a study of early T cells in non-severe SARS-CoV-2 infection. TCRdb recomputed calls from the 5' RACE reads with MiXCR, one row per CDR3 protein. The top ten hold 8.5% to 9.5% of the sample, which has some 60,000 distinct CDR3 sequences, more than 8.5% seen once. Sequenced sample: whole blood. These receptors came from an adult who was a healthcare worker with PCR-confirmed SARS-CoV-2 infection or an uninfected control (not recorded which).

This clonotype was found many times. The CDR3 spells CASSLVGSTGELFF. The CDR3, as DNA: TGTGCCAGCAGCTTAGTCGGTTCCACCGGGGAGCTGTTTTTT. This chain joins TRBV7-9 and TRBJ2-2; no clear D. CDR3 length: 14 amino acids. The V and J ends lost 1 base and 4 bases respectively, with 7 bases between them. Germline-derived CDR1 and CDR2 are SEHNR and FQNEAQ (reference sequence).

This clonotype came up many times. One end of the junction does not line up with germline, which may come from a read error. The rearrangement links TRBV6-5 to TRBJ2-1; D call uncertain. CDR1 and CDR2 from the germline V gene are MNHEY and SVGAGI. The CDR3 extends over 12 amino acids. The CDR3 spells CATSYSGNEQFF. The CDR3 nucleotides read TGTGCCACCAGTTATTCGGGTAATGAGCAGTTCTTC.

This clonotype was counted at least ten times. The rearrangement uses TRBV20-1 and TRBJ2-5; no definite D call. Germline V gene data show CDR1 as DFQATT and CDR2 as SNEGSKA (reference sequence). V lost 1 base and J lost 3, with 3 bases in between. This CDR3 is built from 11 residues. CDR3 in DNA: TGCAGTGCTAGAGGGGAAGAGACCCAGTACTTC. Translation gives CSARGEETQYF.

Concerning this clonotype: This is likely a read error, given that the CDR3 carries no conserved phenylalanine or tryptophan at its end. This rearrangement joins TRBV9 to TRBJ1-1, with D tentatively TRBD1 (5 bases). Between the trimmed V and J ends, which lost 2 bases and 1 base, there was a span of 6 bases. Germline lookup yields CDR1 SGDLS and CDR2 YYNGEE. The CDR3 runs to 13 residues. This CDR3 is CASSVQGNTEAFI. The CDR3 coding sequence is TGTGCCAGCAGCGTTCAGGGGAACACTGAAGCTTTCATT.

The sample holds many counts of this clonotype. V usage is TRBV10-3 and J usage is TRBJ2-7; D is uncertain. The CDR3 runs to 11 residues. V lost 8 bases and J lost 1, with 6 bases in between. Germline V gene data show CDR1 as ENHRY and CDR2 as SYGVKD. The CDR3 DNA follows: TGTGCCATCTCTTTTTCCTACGAGCAGTACTTC. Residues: CAISFSYEQYF.

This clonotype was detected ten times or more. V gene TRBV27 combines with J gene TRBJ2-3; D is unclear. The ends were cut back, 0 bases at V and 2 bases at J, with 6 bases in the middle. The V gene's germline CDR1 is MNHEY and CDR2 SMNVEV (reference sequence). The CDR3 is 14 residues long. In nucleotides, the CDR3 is TGTGCCAGCAGTTTATCCACCCCCACAGATACGCAGTATTTT. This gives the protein CASSLSTPTDTQYF.

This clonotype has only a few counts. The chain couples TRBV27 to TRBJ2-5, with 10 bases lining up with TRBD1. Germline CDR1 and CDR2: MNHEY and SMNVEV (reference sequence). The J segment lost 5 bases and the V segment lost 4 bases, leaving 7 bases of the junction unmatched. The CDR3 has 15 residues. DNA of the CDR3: TGTGCCAGCAGTTCAAGGGACAGGGGCATGGAGACCCAGTACTTC. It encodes CASSSRDRGMETQYF.

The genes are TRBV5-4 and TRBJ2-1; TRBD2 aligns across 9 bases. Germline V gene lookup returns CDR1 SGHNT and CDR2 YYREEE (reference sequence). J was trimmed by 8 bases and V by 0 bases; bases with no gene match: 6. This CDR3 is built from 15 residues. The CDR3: CASSLDPGLADEQFF. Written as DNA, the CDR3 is TGTGCCAGCAGCTTGGATCCGGGACTAGCCGATGAGCAGTTCTTC. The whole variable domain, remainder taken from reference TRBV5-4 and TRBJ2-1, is ETGVTQSPTHLIKTRGQQVTLRCSSQSGHNTVSWYQQALGQGPQFIFQYYREEENGRGNFPPRFSGLQFPNYSSELNVNALELDDSALYLCASSLDPGLADEQFFGPGTRLTVL.

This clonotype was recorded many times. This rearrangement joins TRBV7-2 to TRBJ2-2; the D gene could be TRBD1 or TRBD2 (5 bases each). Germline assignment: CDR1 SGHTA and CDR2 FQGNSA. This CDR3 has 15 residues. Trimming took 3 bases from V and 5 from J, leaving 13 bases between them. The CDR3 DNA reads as TGTGCCAGCAGCTTCGGGGCTAGCCGGACCGGGGAGCTGTTTTTT. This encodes CASSFGASRTGELFF.